A selection of T cell receptor beta chains follows, all from one sample in a study of shared clonotypes between healthy human individuals. Data came from immunoSEQ multiplex PCR; TCRdb stores just in-frame clones and leaves some out. Of a few hundred thousand clones in the sample, around 86% were seen once. Sequencing input: memory CD8+ T cells sorted from blood. All receptors derive from a young man in good health. Both conserved end residues are part of each CDR3. The D gene is left open where the match is weak. Clone size is given for some rows only: seen once, a few or many times, or a class if the clone is expanded.

abundance	d_gene	v_gene	j_gene	CDR3aa	CDR3nt
NA	NA	TRBV29-1	TRBJ1-2	CSVNPGSSYGYTF	TGCAGCGTTAATCCAGGATCCAGCTATGGCTACACCTTC
NA	NA	TRBV12-5	TRBJ2-2	CASGQGNTGELFF	TGTGCTAGTGGACAGGGGAACACCGGGGAGCTGTTTTTT
few	NA	TRBV10-1	TRBJ2-3	CASSEGFLETQYF	TGCGCCAGCAGTGAGGGGTTTTTAGAAACGCAGTATTTT
NA	TRBD1	TRBV10-3	TRBJ1-3	CAISESTGGKGNTIYF	TGTGCCATCAGTGAGTCGACAGGGGGCAAGGGAAACACCATATATTTT
NA	NA	TRBV4-1	TRBJ2-7	CASSQGGSGYEQYF	TGCGCCAGCAGCCAAGGGGGGAGCGGATACGAGCAGTACTTC
NA	NA	TRBV11-2	TRBJ1-3	CASSPRGAEGAFSGNTIYF	TGTGCCAGCAGCCCACGCGGGGCGGAAGGGGCCTTCTCTGGAAACACCATATATTTT
NA	NA	TRBV4-1	TRBJ1-2	CASSQVAGFEFDSYGYTF	TGCGCCAGCAGCCAAGTAGCGGGATTCGAGTTTGACAGCTATGGCTACACCTTC
NA	NA	TRBV27	TRBJ2-1	CASSLSAGERYNEQFF	TGTGCCAGCAGTTTATCCGCCGGGGAACGCTACAATGAGCAGTTCTTC
NA	TRBD1	TRBV4-1	TRBJ1-2	CASSQAQRGLNYGYTF	TGCGCCAGCAGCCAAGCGCAGAGGGGGCTCAACTATGGCTACACCTTC
once	TRBD2	TRBV4-1	TRBJ2-1	CASSQPGGGNEQFF	TGCGCCAGCAGCCAACCGGGCGGGGGAAATGAGCAGTTCTTC
NA	NA	TRBV19	TRBJ1-1	CASSIVNTEAFF	TGTGCCAGTAGTATAGTGAACACTGAAGCTTTCTTT
once	NA	TRBV6-1	TRBJ2-5	CASSENPVSTQETQYF	TGTGCCAGCAGTGAAAATCCGGTCAGCACTCAAGAGACCCAGTACTTC
NA	NA	TRBV11-3	TRBJ1-1	CASSLTPRAEAFF	TGTGCCAGCAGCTTAACCCCTCGGGCAGAAGCTTTCTTT
NA	NA	TRBV4-3	TRBJ2-1	CASSPLRGSENTYNEQFF	TGCGCCAGCAGCCCTTTACGGGGTAGCGAGAACACCTACAATGAGCAGTTCTTC
few	NA	TRBV27	TRBJ1-5	CASKGLHNQPQHF	TGTGCCAGCAAGGGGCTTCACAATCAGCCCCAGCATTTT
medium-sized	TRBD2	TRBV4-3	TRBJ2-4	CASSQELAGGLQYF	TGCGCCAGCAGCCAAGAACTAGCGGGAGGTCTTCAGTACTTC
NA	NA	TRBV5-1	TRBJ2-7	CASSLGLLYEQYF	TGCGCCAGCAGCTTGGGACTCCTGTACGAGCAGTACTTC
NA	TRBD2	TRBV10-3	TRBJ2-3	CAISARRAGGTDTQYF	TGTGCCATCAGTGCCCGTCGAGCGGGGGGCACAGATACGCAGTATTTT
NA	NA	TRBV7-2	TRBJ1-2	CASSDPREFYGYTF	TGTGCCAGCAGCGATCCCCGGGAGTTCTATGGCTACACCTTC
few	TRBD1	TRBV9	TRBJ1-1	CASSPQPGTAFTEAFF	TGTGCCAGCAGCCCCCAACCGGGGACAGCCTTTACTGAAGCTTTCTTT
NA	TRBD1	TRBV27	TRBJ1-4	CASSFRTGIRKLFF	TGTGCCAGCAGTTTTCGGACAGGGATTAGAAAACTGTTTTTT
NA	TRBD1	TRBV29-1	TRBJ2-3	CSVEGTGMGTDTQYF	TGCAGCGTTGAGGGGACAGGGATGGGTACAGATACGCAGTATTTT
NA	NA	TRBV12-5	TRBJ2-7	CASGLPNHGGSQIPYEQYF	TGTGCTAGTGGTTTGCCAAACCACGGGGGCAGCCAGATACCCTACGAGCAGTACTTC
once	TRBD2	TRBV4-1	TRBJ2-1	CASSRLAGSYNEQFF	TGCGCCAGCAGCCGCCTAGCGGGGTCCTACAATGAGCAGTTCTTC
NA	NA	TRBV5-5	TRBJ1-2	CASSMDAHGYTF	TGTGCCAGCAGCATGGACGCCCATGGCTACACCTTC
many	TRBD1	TRBV11-3	TRBJ1-1	CASSGWTGGTPSPNTEAFF	TGTGCCAGCAGCGGTTGGACAGGGGGAACCCCATCCCCGAACACTGAAGCTTTCTTT
NA	NA	TRBV4-1	TRBJ1-2	CASSQGDGGFYGYTF	TGCGCCAGCAGCCAAGGGGACGGGGGGTTCTATGGCTACACCTTC
NA	NA	TRBV6-5	TRBJ2-1	CASSQLGVPYNEQFF	TGTGCCAGCAGTCAACTAGGGGTCCCATACAATGAGCAGTTCTTC
NA	NA	TRBV7-9	TRBJ1-1	CASSQGTENTEAFF	TGTGCCAGCAGCCAGGGGACGGAGAACACTGAAGCTTTCTTT
once	TRBD2	TRBV7-4	TRBJ2-1	CASSPRGTSGKQFF	TGTGCCAGCAGCCCCCGCGGGACTAGCGGTAAGCAGTTCTTC
NA	NA	TRBV4-1	TRBJ2-4	CASSRILEAKNIQYF	TGCGCCAGCAGCCGCATACTAGAAGCCAAAAACATTCAGTACTTC
NA	TRBD2	TRBV11-2	TRBJ2-5	CASSPGPTGGQETQYF	TGTGCCAGCAGCCCAGGACCCACGGGGGGCCAAGAGACCCAGTACTTC
NA	NA	TRBV27	TRBJ2-3	CASSRLGITDTQYF	TGTGCCAGCTCAAGGCTTGGGATCACAGATACGCAGTATTTT
NA	TRBD1	TRBV23-1	TRBJ1-6	CASSHTGEEGSPLHF	TGCGCCAGCAGTCATACAGGGGAAGAGGGTTCACCCCTCCACTTT
NA	NA	TRBV10-3	TRBJ1-1	CAISDIENTEAFF	TGTGCCATCAGTGATATAGAGAACACTGAAGCTTTCTTT
once	TRBD1	TRBV19	TRBJ1-6	CASSISGGGSSYNSPLHF	TGTGCCAGTAGTATATCAGGGGGCGGGAGTTCCTATAATTCACCCCTCCACTTT
NA	TRBD1	TRBV27	TRBJ2-7	CASSISRDRGFYEQYF	TGTGCCAGCAGTATTAGCCGGGACAGGGGCTTCTACGAGCAGTACTTC
NA	NA	TRBV6-6	TRBJ2-7	CASSYTDQYEQYF	TGTGCCAGCAGTTACACAGACCAATACGAGCAGTACTTC
NA	TRBD1	TRBV20-1	TRBJ2-7	CSRAGGYEQYF	TGCAGCCGGGCAGGGGGATACGAGCAGTACTTC
NA	TRBD2	TRBV10-3	TRBJ2-2	CAISGGGASTGELFF	TGTGCCATCAGTGGGGGAGGGGCGAGTACCGGGGAGCTGTTTTTT
NA	NA	TRBV6-4	TRBJ1-6	CASRQTGFLHF	TGTGCCAGCAGACAGACAGGCTTTCTCCACTTT
NA	NA	TRBV5-1	TRBJ1-5	CASGRGYSNQPQHF	TGCGCCAGCGGCAGGGGTTATAGCAATCAGCCCCAGCATTTT
NA	NA	TRBV15	TRBJ1-1	CATSRITGSDTEAFF	TGTGCCACCAGCAGAATCACAGGGTCGGACACTGAAGCTTTCTTT
NA	TRBD2	TRBV2	TRBJ2-1	CASSGAGGVYNEQFF	TGTGCCAGCAGTGGAGCGGGAGGCGTTTACAATGAGCAGTTCTTC